This TCR beta chain emerged from a study of technical replicates of blood from several donors (dated by TCRdb to 2017 to 2019). As concerns this clone: Its recognized antigen is unknown. Base qualities are not provided; no much larger clone lies one nucleotide away.

As encoded in the germline V gene (reference sequence), CDR1 is PRHDT while CDR2 is FYEKMQ. Inclusive of the bounding cysteine and phenylalanine, the CDR3 is 16 residues long. The sequence is cut down to CDR3 DNA, 48 bases in frame from base 1. Trimming removed 5 bases from V and 0 bases from J, leaving 16 bases between the germline ends. Receptor amplification or capture employed the immunoSEQ multiplex PCR assay. TCRdb retrieved this table from immuneACCESS and kept in-frame rearrangements only. Not all clones are present; in checked studies, unresolved V genes account for under half, and no reason is known for the remainder. Present in this sample are under 90,000 clones, roughly 93% of which were seen just once. The ten largest make up under 0.3% of the sample.

The sequencing sample was made of T cells isolated from PBMCs. This TCR came from a human donor in good health. The rearranged chain carries TRBV13 and TRBJ1-1; TRBD1 is perhaps the D gene, given 5 matching bases. The base sequence is TGTGCCAGCAGCAAGGTCGGGGGGTCCTTGAACACTGAAGCTTTCTTT. Its translation reads: CASSKVGGSLNTEAFF. The reference TRBV13 and TRBJ1-1 proteins fill in what lies around the CDR3, so the full variable domain reads AAGVIQSPRHLIKEKRETATLKCYPIPRHDTVYWYQQGPGQDPQFLISFYEKMQSDKGSIPDRFSAQQFSDYHSELNMSSLELGDSALYFCASSKVGGSLNTEAFFGQGTRLTVV.